The 19 T cell receptor beta chains presented below share a single source sample, sequenced in a study of blood T cell repertoires in COVID-19 (dated by TCRdb to about 2020). Library prep was done by the immunoSEQ multiplex PCR assay. TCRdb's version of the immuneACCESS table is confined to in-frame rearrangements and falls short of the full clone set. An unresolved V gene accounts for under half of the shortfall where checked; the remainder is of unknown origin. For this sample there are 95,000 to 150,000 clones; approximately 87% appear just once. The biggest ten clones account for almost 30% of the sample. The sequenced material came from peripheral blood. The receptors here all came from a woman in her 70s with acute or convalescent COVID-19.

Ten or more counts support this clone. The genes are TRBV7-9 and TRBJ2-7, with 10 bases that match TRBD1. Germline assignment: CDR1 SEHNR and CDR2 FQNEAQ (reference sequence). V shed 5 bases, J shed 1 base, and the junction held 11 bases outside the gene matches. The CDR3 sequence is 17 residues long. This CDR3 reads CASSEVTGGDRSYEQYF. CDR3 coding DNA: TGTGCCAGCAGCGAAGTGACAGGGGGCGATAGGTCCTACGAGCAGTACTTC.

The rearrangement uses TRBV5-1 and TRBJ1-6; possibly TRBD1 for D (5 bases). V was cut by 4 bases and J by 6 bases, with 20 bases left in between. The CDR3 consists of 17 residues. The germline gives CDR1 SGHRS, CDR2 YFSETQ. The CDR3 DNA sequence: TGCGCCAGCAGCAGGGGAACGGCGGCTCTTCTTAATTCACCCCTCCACTTT. Translated: CASSRGTAALLNSPLHF.

V is TRBV9 and J is TRBJ2-4; perhaps TRBD2 as D (6 bases). Germline V gene data show CDR1 as SGDLS and CDR2 as YYNGEE. Trimming left V 2 bases short and J 2 bases short, with 17 bases between. This CDR3 is 17 amino acids long. DNA of the CDR3: TGTGCCAGCAGCGTGGGACTGGGCCTCGGCCCCAAAAACATTCAGTACTTC. Translation: CASSVGLGLGPKNIQYF.

The chain combines TRBV3-1 (or the pseudogene TRBV3-2) with TRBJ1-5; D is perhaps TRBD1 (6 bases). The CDR3 extends over 11 amino acids. Germline CDR1 and CDR2: LGHDT and YNNKEL (reference sequence). V lost 5 bases and J 12 bases, leaving 11 bases between the germline ends. DNA for the CDR3: TGTGCCAGCAGCAAGGGGGACCGCCAGCATTTT. This translates into CASSKGDRQHF.

V is TRBV4-2 and J is TRBJ2-1; possible D gene TRBD1, 7 bases. The germline V and J ends were trimmed by 4 bases and 1 base, with 14 bases remaining between them. Per germline, CDR1 LGHNA and CDR2 YNFKEQ. The length of the CDR3 is 16 residues. Here the CDR3 DNA reads TGTGCCAGCAGCCTCGAGGAGGGGGCGTCCTACAATGAGCAGTTCTTC. It encodes CASSLEEGASYNEQFF.

CDR3 sequence: CASSQFPRTGPDGYTF. CDR3 coding DNA: TGCGCCAGCAGTCAGTTTCCCCGGACAGGGCCGGATGGCTACACCTTC. The chain recombines TRBV23-1 with TRBJ1-2, with 8 bases matching TRBD1. TRBV23-1 is an open reading frame whose function is uncertain. The CDR3 sequence is 16 residues long. V was clipped by 3 bases and J by 6 bases; unmatched bases: 12.

The rearrangement uses TRBV5-1 and TRBJ1-1, with 7 bases lining up with TRBD1. This CDR3 has 14 amino acids. The V gene's germline CDR1 is SGHRS and CDR2 YFSETQ. V was clipped by 2 bases and J by 3 bases; unmatched bases: 4. CDR3 residues: CASSFGTADTEAFF. CDR3 nucleotide sequence: TGCGCCAGCAGCTTTGGGACAGCTGACACTGAAGCTTTCTTT.

The chain couples TRBV20-1 to TRBJ2-5; 10 positions match TRBD2. The V gene's germline CDR1 is DFQATT and CDR2 SNEGSKA (reference sequence). The CDR3 has 14 residues. The ends lost 3 bases at V and 5 bases at J; junction bases unmatched: 6. CDR3 residues: CSASWSGGVETQYF. The CDR3 nucleotides are TGCAGTGCTAGTTGGAGCGGGGGGGTGGAGACCCAGTACTTC.

The genes are TRBV28 and TRBJ2-7; 8 nucleotides align to TRBD1. The CDR3 has 14 amino acids. V shed 5 bases and J 4 bases; nucleotides not matched to a gene: 7. Germline CDR1 reads MDHEN; CDR2 reads SYDVKM. The CDR3 DNA is TGTGCCAGCAGTCGACCTGGACAGGGTTACGAGCAGTACTTC. Translated: CASSRPGQGYEQYF.

The rearrangement joins TRBV10-3 to TRBJ2-5; possibly TRBD1 for D (6 bases). Germline V gene sequence: CDR1 ENHRY, CDR2 SYGVKD. The V end was cut by 10 bases, the J end by 2 bases, with 14 bases between. CDR3 length equals 13 residues. The DNA for the CDR3 is TGTGCCACATCTGGTGACAGGCAAGAGACCCAGTACTTC. As protein: CATSGDRQETQYF.

For the CDR3, the DNA is TGCGCCAGCAGCTCCCGTATCGACGGGAACGCTTTCTTT. Translating gives CASSSRIDGNAFF. The rearrangement links TRBV5-1 to TRBJ1-1; the D is unclear. Germline V lookup: CDR1 SGHRS, CDR2 YFSETQ. V lost 3 bases and J lost 11, with 17 bases in between. The CDR3 covers 13 residues.

This chain links TRBV7-6 with TRBJ1-2; no reliable D call. The CDR3 consists of 13 residues. Germline V gives CDR1 SGHVS, CDR2 FNYEAQ. Trimming pared 5 bases from V and 4 bases from J, leaving 11 bases between. The CDR3, as DNA: TGTGCCAGCAGCCTCCCCGGTGGCTATGGCTACACCTTC. This encodes CASSLPGGYGYTF.

In this sample, this clone turned up a few times. This chain uses TRBV9 with TRBJ1-2; 7 nucleotides align to TRBD1. This CDR3 comprises 14 residues. CDR1 and CDR2 (germline): SGDLS, YYNGEE. V lost 4 bases, J lost 1 base, and 4 bases stayed unmatched. The CDR3 DNA reads TGTGCCAGCAGCCCCAGGGGGATTAACTATGGCTACACCTTC. It is translated as CASSPRGINYGYTF.

This rearrangement joins TRBV27 to TRBJ2-2; 11 bases line up with TRBD1. CDR3 length: 16 amino acids. With V trimmed by 3 bases and J by 2 bases, 2 bases remained unmatched. Germline-derived CDR1 and CDR2 are MNHEY and SMNVEV (reference sequence). The CDR3 sequence: CASSFGTGGNTGELFF. The CDR3 DNA reads as TGTGCCAGCAGTTTCGGGACAGGGGGAAACACCGGGGAGCTGTTTTTT.

The chain joins TRBV2 to TRBJ2-3, with a possible D match to TRBD2 (5 bases). Germline V gene sequence: CDR1 SNHLY, CDR2 FYNNEI. Trimming pared 0 bases from V and 2 bases from J, leaving 9 bases between. The CDR3 runs to 15 residues. The CDR3 spells CASSEAAGLTDTQYF. In DNA form, the CDR3 reads TGTGCCAGCAGTGAAGCAGCCGGACTCACAGATACGCAGTATTTT. The entire variable domain, with the rest obtained from reference TRBV2 and TRBJ2-3, is as follows: EPEVTQTPSHQVTQMGQEVILRCVPISNHLYFYWYRQILGQKVEFLVSFYNNEISEKSEIFDDQFSVERPDGSNFTLKIRSTKLEDSAMYFCASSEAAGLTDTQYFGPGTRLTVL.

This chain uses TRBV24-1 with TRBJ1-1, with D maybe TRBD1 (6 bases). CDR1 and CDR2 from the germline V gene are KGHDR and SFDVKD. Deletions cut 4 bases from V and 0 bases from J, with 8 bases between. The length of the CDR3 is 14 residues. The CDR3 region has the DNA TGTGCCACCAGTGAGGGGGGGCTGAACACTGAAGCTTTCTTT. This encodes CATSEGGLNTEAFF.

The chain links TRBV7-6 to TRBJ2-2, with D possibly matching TRBD2 (6 bases). The CDR3 is 17 residues long. Germline V lookup: CDR1 SGHVS, CDR2 FNYEAQ. V lost 4 bases, J lost 6 bases, and 21 bases lay in between. The CDR3 is CASSSTREHSVAGELFF. The CDR3, as DNA: TGTGCCAGCAGCTCAACCCGGGAGCACTCGGTGGCCGGGGAGCTGTTTTTT.

V gene TRBV19 combines with J gene TRBJ1-2, with D uncertain. Trimming took 5 bases from V and 2 from J, leaving 15 bases between them. Per germline, CDR1 LNHDA and CDR2 SQIVND (reference sequence). This CDR3 spans 15 amino acids. The CDR3 DNA reads TGTGCCAGTAGTCCCACGCCCGCGGTAAACTATGGCTACACCTTC. Amino acid sequence: CASSPTPAVNYGYTF.

The rearrangement links TRBV27 to TRBJ2-7; TRBD1 agrees at 9 bases. The germline V gene encodes CDR1 MNHEY and CDR2 SMNVEV (reference sequence). The J segment lost 6 bases and the V segment lost 4 bases, leaving 7 bases of the junction unmatched. The CDR3 is 14 amino acids. CDR3 bases: TGTGCCAGCAGTTCCACAGGGGGCCTAGGCGAGCAGTACTTC. Translation: CASSSTGGLGEQYF.